Detailed here is one TCR beta chain. Antigen unknown. This entry belongs to a study of T cell repertoires in cytomegalovirus infection. Looking at the study overall: It can be stated that public TCR beta signatures indicated CMV infection as well as a matching HLA type.

Per germline, CDR1 SGHAT and CDR2 FQNNGV. Trimming removed 2 bases from V and 9 bases from J, with 17 bases in between. This CDR3 is built from 15 residues. TCRdb re-analysed the reads in MiXCR, keeping a single row per CDR3 protein. The data contain about 320,000 distinct CDR3 sequences, 9% to 9.5% of them singletons. Whole-study results and caveats: What dominated the ex vivo response were HLA-C-restricted CMV-specific TCR beta clonotypes. CMV carriers having the relevant HLA were flagged by cumulative public TCR beta family frequency.

This TCR came from a human donor in good health (CMV status not recorded). Some clones in this sample may be carry-over from other donors' samples. The chain recombines TRBV11-2 with TRBJ2-1; the D gene could be TRBD1 or TRBD2 (5 bases each). The sample was PBMCs. This CDR3 is CASSLIRERGIEQFF. CDR3 sequence (DNA): TGTGCCAGCAGCTTAATCAGGGAAAGAGGGATTGAGCAGTTCTTC.